This T cell receptor (beta chain) derives from a study of shared clonotypes between healthy human individuals. About the study: Researchers assigned three CD4 naive, three CD4 memory, two CD8 naive and one CD8 memory plate to each donor. Study findings and constraints: With a handful of donors compared, roughly 4.9% of naive CD4 clonotypes were shared.

This CDR3 spans 14 amino acids. The V segment lost 0 bases and the J segment 3 bases; nucleotides outside the gene matches: 1. Per germline, CDR1 MNHNS and CDR2 SASEGT. A note on this clone: The antigen is undetermined.

Sequencing was performed with immunoSEQ multiplex PCR; in TCRdb, only in-frame clones are kept and a portion is missing. Here the sample spans some 2.3 million clones, approximately 95% being singletons. The sample consisted of naive CD4+ T cells from PBMCs. Subset of the sample: CD45RA+ positively selected. The clonotype comes from a man between 18 and 35 years old in good health. Some clones in this sample may be carry-over from other donors' samples. V and J are TRBV6-1 and TRBJ1-1; 7 bases map to TRBD1. CDR3 DNA sequence: TGTGCCAGCAGTGAAGCAGGGGGCTACACTGAAGCTTTCTTT. Amino acid sequence: CASSEAGGYTEAFF.